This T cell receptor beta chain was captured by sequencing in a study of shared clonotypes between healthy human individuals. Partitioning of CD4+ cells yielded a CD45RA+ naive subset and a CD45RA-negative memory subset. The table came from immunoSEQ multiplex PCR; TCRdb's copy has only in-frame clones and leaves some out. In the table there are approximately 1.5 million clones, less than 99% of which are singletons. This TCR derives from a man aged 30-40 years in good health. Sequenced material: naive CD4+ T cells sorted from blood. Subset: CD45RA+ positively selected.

The CDR3 loop is CASRPGRPDAEAFF. The CDR3 region has the DNA TGCGCCAGCAGACCCGGACGCCCCGATGCTGAAGCTTTCTTT. J is TRBJ1-1 and V is TRBV5-1; no reliable D call. Germline V gene sequence: CDR1 SGHRS, CDR2 YFSETQ. This CDR3 is built from 14 residues. With 5 bases removed from V and 6 bases from J, the gap between germline ends came to 17 bases.